Listed here are 23 T cell receptor beta chains from one sample, sequenced in a study of regulatory T cells in long-lasting Graves disease. Arm-PCR of CDR3 regions with iRepertoire HTBI primers generated TCR beta libraries. TCRdb redid the calling of the multiplex PCR reads with MiXCR, one entry per CDR3 protein. The sample includes hundreds of thousands of distinct CDR3 sequences, more than 15% of them seen just once. Time point of the sample: newly diagnosed GD, antithyroid drugs for less than 3 months. The TCR library was prepared using RNA isolated from PBMCs. These data also featured in a second study, about T cells in Graves' hyperthyroidism and ophthalmopathy.

The input for sequencing was peripheral blood mononuclear cells (PBMCs), taken at new diagnosis, from a patient treated with antithyroid drugs. These receptors all come from a woman aged 35-65 years with Graves disease.

The V and J genes are TRBV30 and TRBJ2-2; 7 nucleotides line up with TRBD1. Per germline, CDR1 GTSNPN and CDR2 SVGIG (reference sequence). CDR3 length equals 14 residues. The junction had 5 bases not matched to a gene; V was cut back by 6 bases and J by 1 base. In DNA, the CDR3 is TGTGCCTGCCCCGGACAGGAGAACACCGGGGAGCTGTTTTTT. Protein: CACPGQENTGELFF.

This sequence joins TRBV20-1 and TRBJ1-5, with 7 bases identical to TRBD1. Germline V gene lookup returns CDR1 DFQATT and CDR2 SNEGSKA (reference sequence). This CDR3 is 11 amino acids long. The J segment lost 12 bases and the V segment lost 2 bases, leaving 4 bases of the junction unmatched. CDR3 bases: TGCAGTGCTAGATGGGGGGACAGCCAGCATTTT. Encoded protein: CSARWGDSQHF.

The V and J genes are TRBV20-1 and TRBJ2-5; TRBD1 agrees at 8 bases. The CDR3 covers 12 residues. The junction had 5 bases not matched to a gene; V was cut back by 5 bases and J by 6 bases. Germline V gene lookup returns CDR1 DFQATT and CDR2 SNEGSKA (reference sequence). The CDR3 DNA sequence: TGCAGTGCTCGGACAGGGCAAAAGACCCAGTACTTC. Encoded protein: CSARTGQKTQYF.

This chain links TRBV5-1 with TRBJ1-5; TRBD1 is a possible D gene (6 bases). Germline V gene data show CDR1 as SGHRS and CDR2 as YFSETQ. This CDR3 contains 14 residues. V was clipped by 5 bases and J by 4 bases, with 13 bases between them. The CDR3 loop reads CASSAGGLNQPQHF. CDR3 nucleotides: TGCGCCAGCAGTGCCGGGGGCCTAAATCAGCCCCAGCATTTT. Variable domain in full (rest from reference TRBV5-1 and TRBJ1-5): KAGVTQTPRYLIKTRGQQVTLSCSPISGHRSVSWYQQTPGQGLQFLFEYFSETQRNKGNFPGRFSGRQFSNSRSEMNVSTLELGDSALYLCASSAGGLNQPQHFGDGTRLSIL.

There are many counts of this clonotype. V usage is TRBV7-3 and J usage is TRBJ2-7, with 8 bases aligning to TRBD2. Germline lookup yields CDR1 SGHTA and CDR2 FQGTGA. The CDR3 runs 19 residues. V shed 4 bases, J shed 2 bases, and the junction held 19 bases outside the gene matches. Here the CDR3 reads CASSWGGTRKQTLTYEQYF. Written as DNA, the CDR3 is TGTGCCAGCAGCTGGGGCGGGACTAGAAAACAGACATTAACCTACGAGCAGTACTTC.

The V gene is TRBV11-2, the J gene TRBJ2-1; D ambiguous. The germline gives CDR1 SGHAT, CDR2 FQNNGV. The CDR3 extends over 12 amino acids. The V and J ends lost 3 bases and 10 bases respectively, with 10 bases between them. CDR3 sequence (DNA): TGTGCCAGCAGCTTCGTACTGACAGAGCAGTTCTTC. Translated: CASSFVLTEQFF.

This clonotype has only a few counts. The chain is built from TRBV11-3 and TRBJ2-1, with D uncertain. Germline V gene data show CDR1 as SGHNT and CDR2 as YENEEA. The CDR3 contains 13 residues. The V and J ends lost 5 bases and 6 bases respectively, with 11 bases between them. The CDR3 loop is CASSPTTTNEQFF. CDR3 coding DNA: TGTGCCAGCAGCCCAACTACCACCAATGAGCAGTTCTTC.

At least ten counts were recorded for this clonotype. The CDR3 nucleotides read TGTGCCTGGAGTGTAGGGGATACCCTCGGTTTCTTT. Translated: CAWSVGDTLGFF. The genes are TRBV30 and TRBJ1-1; D might be TRBD1 (5 bases). CDR3 length: 12 residues. Germline V gene lookup returns CDR1 GTSNPN and CDR2 SVGIG (reference sequence). V was clipped by 0 bases and J by 13 bases, with 15 bases between them.

The sample holds many counts of this clonotype. The V and J genes are TRBV12-3 or TRBV12-4 and TRBJ1-3; D is ambiguous. Trimming shortened V by 5 bases and J by 2 bases, and 7 bases separated the two germline ends. The CDR3 contains 13 residues. CDR3 residues: CASSTRAGNTIYF. CDR3 DNA sequence: TGTGCCAGCAGTACTCGAGCTGGAAACACCATATATTTT.

Points on this clonotype: A much larger clone lies one base from this, so it may be a read error. The gene calls are TRBV3-1 and TRBJ2-2, with unresolved D. The V end was cut by 5 bases, the J end by 6 bases, with 7 bases between. There are 12 residues in the CDR3. The V gene's germline CDR1 is LGHDT and CDR2 YNNKEL (reference sequence). CDR3 residues: CASSVRAGELFF. The CDR3 DNA sequence: TGTGCCAGCAGCGTTAGAGCCGGGGAGCTGTTTTTT. Full variable domain (missing parts from reference TRBV3-1 and TRBJ2-2): DTAVSQTPKYLVTQMGNDKSIKCEQNLGHDTMYWYKQDSKKFLKIMFSYNNKELIINETVPNRFSPKSPDKAHLNLHINSLELGDSAVYFCASSVRAGELFFGEGSRLTVL.

This clonotype was detected only a few times. The rearrangement joins TRBV20-1 to TRBJ1-1; 11 bases align to TRBD1. CDR3 size: 13 residues. V lost 5 bases, J lost 3 bases, and 2 bases stayed unmatched. Germline-derived CDR1 and CDR2 are DFQATT and SNEGSKA (reference sequence). This CDR3 reads CSAVGQGDTEAFF. The CDR3, as DNA: TGCAGTGCTGTGGGACAGGGGGACACTGAAGCTTTCTTT.

This clonotype was recorded many times. The rearrangement uses TRBV12-3 or TRBV12-4 and TRBJ1-2; the match to TRBD1 covers 7 bases. After removal of 6 bases from V and 4 bases from J, the junction contained 8 bases not matched to a gene. The CDR3 contains 14 residues. CDR3 nucleotide sequence: TGTGCCAGCAGCCGGGGACAGTTTGGCTATGGCTACACCTTC. Its translation: CASSRGQFGYGYTF.

There are many counts of this clonotype. The chain links TRBV15 to TRBJ1-3; possibly TRBD1 for D (6 bases). Germline assignment: CDR1 LNHNV and CDR2 YYDKDF (reference sequence). V was cut by 5 bases and J by 1 base, with 9 bases left in between. The CDR3 runs 14 residues. As DNA, the CDR3 is TGTGCCACCAGCCAAAGGGGGTCTGGAAACACCATATATTTT. It encodes CATSQRGSGNTIYF.

This clonotype appeared many times. The chain links TRBV12-3 or TRBV12-4 to TRBJ2-3; unclear D gene. The CDR3 spans 15 residues. The germline V and J ends were trimmed by 2 bases and 5 bases, with 14 bases remaining between them. The CDR3 loop reads CASSLQSSTQDTQYF. CDR3 DNA sequence: TGTGCCAGCAGTTTACAGAGTTCCACACAAGATACGCAGTATTTT.

About this clonotype itself: The junction and the germline gene differ at one end; a read error may be behind it. This chain joins TRBV7-2 and TRBJ2-3; the match to TRBD2 covers 9 bases. The germline V gene has CDR1 SGHTA and CDR2 FQGNSA. This CDR3 has 15 amino acids. This CDR3 is CASRLAGAVTDTQYF. DNA of the CDR3: TGTGCCAGCAGGTTAGCGGGGGCCGTCACAGATACGCAGTATTTT.

The CDR3 reads CASSLETGLGTDTQYF. CDR3 in DNA: TGTGCCAGCAGCTTAGAGACAGGTTTGGGCACAGATACGCAGTATTTT. The V and J genes are TRBV7-6 and TRBJ2-3, with a tentative D call TRBD1 (6 bases). The CDR3 runs to 16 residues. The germline CDR1 and CDR2 sequences are SGHVS and FNYEAQ. Trimming stripped 1 base from V and 1 base from J, with 12 bases between.

This clonotype was counted only a few times. CDR3 region: CASSEFRGVAKNIQYF. The CDR3 bases are TGTGCCAGCAGTGAATTTCGGGGGGTAGCCAAAAACATTCAGTACTTC. The chain joins TRBV6-1 to TRBJ2-4, with 7 bases that match TRBD2. This CDR3 is built from 16 residues. From germline, CDR1 is MNHNS and CDR2 SASEGT. Unmatched junction bases numbered 4, after V lost 2 bases and J lost 0 bases.

V usage is TRBV7-3 and J usage is TRBJ1-2, with a weak D call TRBD1 (5 bases). The CDR3 consists of 17 residues. Deletions cut 1 base from V and 0 bases from J, with 15 bases between. Germline-derived CDR1 and CDR2 are SGHTA and FQGTGA. The CDR3 DNA reads TGTGCCAGCAGCTTAATTCCCGGGACGGAAGCTAACTATGGCTACACCTTC. This codes for CASSLIPGTEANYGYTF.

J is TRBJ1-5 and V is TRBV4-1; D is unresolved. Per germline, CDR1 MGHRA and CDR2 YSYEKL. Trimming took off 0 bases at V and 6 bases at J, with 12 bases between the two ends. The length of the CDR3 is 15 residues. CDR3 protein: CASSQDAGGSQPQHF. In DNA form, the CDR3 reads TGCGCCAGCAGCCAAGATGCAGGTGGTTCTCAGCCCCAGCATTTT.

The table lists this clonotype with many counts. The J gene is TRBJ1-4, the V gene TRBV11-2; 7 nucleotides agree with TRBD1. Germline CDR1 reads SGHAT; CDR2 reads FQNNGV. This CDR3 has 14 residues. V shed 4 bases and J 8 bases; nucleotides not matched to a gene: 7. The chain's CDR3 is CASSYSGGEEKLFF. CDR3 nucleotides: TGTGCCAGCAGCTATTCAGGGGGGGAAGAAAAACTGTTTTTT.

The chain links TRBV15 to TRBJ1-2, with TRBD1 matching over 12 bases. V was clipped by 1 base and J by 7 bases; unmatched bases: 7. There are 16 residues in the CDR3. Germline V gene lookup returns CDR1 LNHNV and CDR2 YYDKDF (reference sequence). For the CDR3, the DNA is TGTGCCACCAGCAGAGCGGGGACAGGGGGCCAGAGTGGCTACACCTTC. It codes for CATSRAGTGGQSGYTF.

The sample holds many counts of this clonotype. This chain uses TRBV30 with TRBJ1-5; D unclear. V lost 0 bases and J 7 bases, leaving 10 bases between the germline ends. The germline V gene has CDR1 GTSNPN and CDR2 SVGIG (reference sequence). The CDR3 extends over 13 amino acids. CDR3 bases: TGTGCCTGGAGTGTACGGGGAGGCCAGCCCCAGCATTTT. Protein: CAWSVRGGQPQHF.

This clonotype was detected only a few times. A much larger clone lies a single base off, so this may be a read error. This chain connects TRBV28 to TRBJ2-5; the D is unclear. CDR3 size: 16 residues. Per germline, CDR1 MDHEN and CDR2 SYDVKM. Trimming cost V 5 bases and J 11 bases, with 27 bases left between them. The CDR3 DNA is TGTGCCAGCAGTCCAGTCCGGATCCCTCCATACAATGAGCAGTACTTC. Translated, it gives CASSPVRIPPYNEQYF.